What follows are 25 T cell receptor beta chains derived from one specimen sequenced in a study of Graves' ophthalmopathy and Graves' hyperthyroidism. Beta-chain TCR CDR3 regions were amplified from RNA transcripts. HTBI-primed RT-PCR formed the first round, and a multiplex PCR formed the second. MiXCR, applied by TCRdb to the multiplex PCR reads, yields one record per CDR3 protein. The sample lists approximately 1.2 million distinct CDR3 sequences, about 35% occurring once. Sequences were obtained from peripheral blood or thyroid tissue (not recorded which). Receptors originate from an adult man with Graves' hyperthyroidism.

This clonotype was seen only a few times. The V and J genes are TRBV29-1 and TRBJ2-7; possible D gene TRBD1, 5 bases. In germline, CDR1 is SQVTM, CDR2 ANQGSEA. This CDR3 contains 13 residues. V was cut by 6 bases and J by 3 bases, with 15 bases left in between. CDR3 in amino acids: CSVEAGSGYEQYF. The DNA of the CDR3 is TGCAGCGTCGAGGCAGGGTCTGGCTACGAGCAGTACTTC.

J is TRBJ2-2 and V is TRBV11-3; D is possibly TRBD2 (6 bases). The ends were cut back, 5 bases at V and 4 bases at J, with 20 bases in the middle. Germline V gene lookup returns CDR1 SGHNT and CDR2 YENEEA. The CDR3 consists of 17 residues. The CDR3 DNA is TGTGCCAGCAGCCCGTATGGAGCGGGTGTCTCCACCGGGGAGCTGTTTTTT. It specifies CASSPYGAGVSTGELFF.

This clonotype has ten or more counts. J is TRBJ1-1 and V is TRBV7-9; the D is unclear. This CDR3 contains 13 residues. The V gene's germline CDR1 is SEHNR and CDR2 FQNEAQ (reference sequence). Trimming shortened V by 8 bases and J by 1 base, and 11 bases separated the two germline ends. CDR3 nucleotides: TGTGCCAGCGGTTGGGTCAAGAACACTGAAGCTTTCTTT. This codes for CASGWVKNTEAFF.

This clonotype was counted between two and nine times. The chain links TRBV6-5 to TRBJ2-7; a possible D gene is TRBD1 (5 bases). The V end was cut by 6 bases, the J end by 2 bases, with 11 bases between. Germline lookup yields CDR1 MNHEY and CDR2 SVGAGI. CDR3 length: 13 residues. CDR3 amino acids: CASSPDKTYEQYF. The CDR3 DNA sequence: TGTGCCAGCAGCCCGGACAAGACCTACGAGCAGTACTTC.

CDR3 region: CASSLVVGRSSNQPQHF. CDR3 bases: TGTGCCAGCAGCTTAGTTGTTGGGCGAAGTAGCAATCAGCCCCAGCATTTT. The genes are TRBV7-8 and TRBJ1-5, with unresolved D. This CDR3 has 17 amino acids. With 1 base removed from V and 0 bases from J, the gap between germline ends came to 13 bases. CDR1 is SGHVS and CDR2 is FQNEAQ in the germline V gene. Variable domain in full (rest from reference TRBV7-8 and TRBJ1-5): GAGVSQSPRYKVAKRGQDVALRCDPISGHVSLFWYQQALGQGPEFLTYFQNEAQLDKSGLPSDRFFAERPEGSVSTLKIQRTQQEDSAVYLCASSLVVGRSSNQPQHFGDGTRLSIL.

Many counts were recorded for this clonotype. J is TRBJ1-2 and V is TRBV4-3; possibly TRBD1 for D (5 bases). Trimming removed 0 bases at V and 10 bases at J, with 18 bases between. This CDR3 is built from 15 residues. The germline V gene has CDR1 LGHNA and CDR2 YSLEER. The DNA of the CDR3 is TGCGCCAGCAGCCAAGATGTTGGGGCGCTGGGGGACTACACCTTC. This translates into CASSQDVGALGDYTF.

This clonotype was seen ten or more times. The rearrangement uses TRBV19 and TRBJ2-7, with no clear D. Germline V gene lookup returns CDR1 LNHDA and CDR2 SQIVND (reference sequence). CDR3 size: 15 residues. V was pared by 3 bases and J by 6 bases, with 18 bases between. The CDR3 here is CASSISPPTPAEQYF. CDR3 in DNA: TGTGCCAGTAGTATCTCACCTCCAACCCCCGCCGAGCAGTACTTC. Variable domain in full (rest from reference TRBV19 and TRBJ2-7): DGGITQSPKYLFRKEGQNVTLSCEQNLNHDAMYWYRQDPGQGLRLIYYSQIVNDFQKGDIAEGYSVSREKKESFPLTVTSAQKNPTAFYLCASSISPPTPAEQYFGPGTRLTVT.

In its sample, this clonotype was seen once. The gene calls are TRBV9 and TRBJ2-5; TRBD2 matches at 14 bases. The V and J ends lost 0 bases and 2 bases, in that order; junction bases with no gene match: 12. Germline loops: CDR1 SGDLS, CDR2 YYNGEE. The CDR3 is 20 amino acids. CDR3 bases: TGTGCCAGCAGCGTAGGGTCAGGGACTAGCGGGGGAGCGGGGCAAGAGACCCAGTACTTC. Protein sequence: CASSVGSGTSGGAGQETQYF.

CDR3 bases: TGCAGCGTTGCGGGAGGGTCCTCGTCCCAGTACTTC. Translation: CSVAGGSSSQYF. The chain recombines TRBV29-1 with TRBJ2-5; 8 bases fit TRBD2. Germline-derived CDR1 and CDR2 are SQVTM and ANQGSEA. V lost 4 bases and J lost 9; bases outside the gene matches: 7. The CDR3 runs 12 residues. Full variable domain (remainder filled in from reference TRBV29-1 and TRBJ2-5): SAVISQKPSRDICQRGTSLTIQCQVDSQVTMMFWYRQQPGQSLTLIATANQGSEATYESGFVIDKFPISRPNLTFSTLTVSNMSPEDSSIYLCSVAGGSSSQYFGPGTRLLVL.

This clonotype was recorded many times. The V gene is TRBV25-1, the J gene TRBJ2-7; 15 positions match TRBD2. CDR1 and CDR2 (germline): MGHDK, SYGVNS. CDR3 length equals 14 residues. Unmatched junction bases numbered 4, after V lost 5 bases and J lost 8 bases. CDR3 protein: CASSRTSGGAKQYF. CDR3 sequence (DNA): TGTGCCAGCAGTCGGACTAGCGGGGGGGCGAAGCAGTACTTC.

This clonotype was seen a handful of times. The gene calls are TRBV5-1 and TRBJ1-4; D is possibly TRBD1 (5 bases). The germline CDR1 and CDR2 sequences are SGHRS and YFSETQ. V lost 2 bases to trimming and J lost 8 bases, with 16 bases between them. The CDR3 length is 15 residues. The CDR3 sequence: CASSFLAGKDEKLFF. The CDR3 region has the DNA TGCGCCAGCAGCTTTCTGGCAGGGAAGGACGAAAAACTGTTTTTT.

As regards this clonotype: The limits of the CDR3 on the DNA are not certain, so only TCRdb's listed CDR3 is given. The chain links TRBV29-1 to TRBJ1-2. Germline lookup yields CDR1 SQVTM and CDR2 ANQGSEA. The CDR3 is 20 amino acids long, termini counted. CDR3 residues: CSVVWTEPYEQYFGPGGYTF.

The chain combines TRBV11-2 with TRBJ2-7, with D unresolved. From germline, CDR1 is SGHAT and CDR2 FQNNGV. Trimming shortened V by 0 bases and J by 1 base, and 10 bases separated the two germline ends. The CDR3 is 15 amino acids. DNA for the CDR3: TGTGCCAGCAGCTTAGAGGTGGGCCGGTCCTACGAGCAGTACTTC. Translation gives CASSLEVGRSYEQYF.

The sample holds one count of this clonotype. A much larger clone sits a single nucleotide away, making a read error possible. This chain joins TRBV15 and TRBJ2-7; maybe TRBD1 (5 bases). This CDR3 region has 15 residues. Germline CDR1 is LNHNV and CDR2 is YYDKDF (reference sequence). The ends were cut back, 5 bases at V and 1 base at J, with 15 bases in the middle. The CDR3 is CATSLEATDSYEQYF. The CDR3 nucleotides are TGTGCCACCAGCTTAGAGGCGACAGATTCCTACGAGCAGTACTTC.

In its sample, this clonotype was seen many times. The chain combines TRBV7-8 with TRBJ1-1; maybe TRBD1 (6 bases). V gave up 6 bases and J gave up 1 base, with 18 bases separating them. Germline V CDR1 and CDR2: SGHVS, FQNEAQ. The CDR3 consists of 16 residues. As DNA, the CDR3 is TGTGCCAGCAGAGCGGACGCCGGGGGGCAGAACACTGAAGCTTTCTTT. This gives the protein CASRADAGGQNTEAFF.

Concerning this clonotype: The CDR3 end shows no conserved phenylalanine or tryptophan, and so a read error is likely. It is unclear where the CDR3 begins or ends on the DNA, so no DNA is shown, and the CDR3 is as TCRdb lists it. This chain links TRBV7-2 with TRBJ1-1. The CDR3 length equals 10 residues, ends included. From germline, CDR1 is SGHTA and CDR2 FQGNSA. CDR3: CASSLVSSGL.

In this sample, this clonotype turned up many times. The rearrangement links TRBV20-1 to TRBJ2-5; tentatively, D is TRBD2 (6 bases). Looked up from germline, CDR1 is DFQATT and CDR2 is SNEGSKA (reference sequence). Trimming shortened V by 4 bases and J by 4 bases, and 16 bases separated the two germline ends. The CDR3 has 14 amino acids. CDR3 in amino acids: CSATQTRGGETQYF. DNA for the CDR3: TGCAGTGCTACCCAAACTAGGGGAGGAGAGACCCAGTACTTC.

The rearrangement uses TRBV7-9 and TRBJ2-2; D gene uncertain. The CDR3 is made up of 14 amino acids. V was pared by 1 base and J by 5 bases, with 8 bases between. Germline assignment: CDR1 SEHNR and CDR2 FQNEAQ (reference sequence). This chain's CDR3 is CASSLEGQTGELFF. The CDR3 DNA follows: TGTGCCAGCAGCTTAGAAGGTCAAACCGGGGAGCTGTTTTTT.

This clonotype was seen repeatedly, ten times or more. The chain joins TRBV10-2 to TRBJ1-5; D is undetermined. With 2 bases removed from V and 7 bases from J, the gap between germline ends came to 12 bases. The CDR3 runs to 14 residues. Germline CDR1 and CDR2: WSHSY and SAAADI. The CDR3 DNA follows: TGCGCCAGCAGTGAGATCCCTTTGGGCCAGCCCCAGCATTTT. This translates into CASSEIPLGQPQHF.

The chain is built from TRBV15 and TRBJ2-6; D is perhaps TRBD1 (6 bases). Germline CDR1 reads LNHNV; CDR2 reads YYDKDF (reference sequence). Trimming shortened V by 10 bases and J by 2 bases, and 15 bases separated the two germline ends. The CDR3 totals 15 residues. This CDR3 is CASSDGGTGANVLTF. In nucleotides, the CDR3 is TGTGCCAGCAGTGATGGGGGCACTGGGGCCAACGTCCTGACTTTC.

Here the CDR3 DNA reads TGTGCCAGCAGCCTACAGGGGGCTAGGGGCAGTCAGCCCCTCCACTTT. Its translation is CASSLQGARGSQPLHF. The V call is TRBV7-2, the J call TRBJ1-6; TRBD1 matches at 9 bases. Germline CDR1 and CDR2: SGHTA and FQGNSA. V shed 5 bases, J shed 13 bases, and the junction held 15 bases outside the gene matches. CDR3 length equals 16 residues. The whole variable domain, filled in from reference TRBV7-2 and TRBJ1-6, reads GAGVSQSPSNKVTEKGKDVELRCDPISGHTALYWYRQSLGQGLEFLIYFQGNSAPDKSGLPSDRFSAERTGGSVSTLTIQRTQQEDSAVYLCASSLQGARGSQPLHFGNGTRLTVT.

This clonotype was seen repeatedly, ten times or more. The CDR3 reads CASSLSRRTLEQYF. Here the CDR3 DNA reads TGTGCCAGCAGCTTATCCCGCAGGACTCTCGAGCAGTACTTC. This sequence joins TRBV7-2 and TRBJ2-7; the D gene is possibly TRBD2 (5 bases). Trimming stripped 2 bases from V and 6 bases from J, with 14 bases between. The V gene's germline CDR1 is SGHTA and CDR2 FQGNSA. CDR3 length equals 14 residues.

The chain uses TRBV24-1 and TRBJ2-2; TRBD1 agrees at 10 bases. Looked up from germline, CDR1 is KGHDR and CDR2 is SFDVKD. The junction had 2 bases not matched to a gene; V was cut back by 1 base and J by 7 bases. This CDR3 spans 15 amino acids. DNA of the CDR3: TGTGCCACCAGTGATTTCGGGACAGGGGACGGGGAGCTGTTTTTT. It translates to CATSDFGTGDGELFF.

This clonotype was seen a few times. The rearrangement joins TRBV29-1 to TRBJ1-5; the D gene is possibly TRBD1 (5 bases). The CDR3 runs 13 residues. Trimming took 8 bases from V and 2 from J, leaving 13 bases between them. The germline V gene encodes CDR1 SQVTM and CDR2 ANQGSEA. The CDR3, as DNA: TGCAGCAGTGAAGTGGGGGGCAATCAGCCCCAGCATTTT. The encoded protein is CSSEVGGNQPQHF. Using reference TRBV29-1 and TRBJ1-5 for the parts outside the CDR3, the full variable domain is SAVISQKPSRDICQRGTSLTIQCQVDSQVTMMFWYRQQPGQSLTLIATANQGSEATYESGFVIDKFPISRPNLTFSTLTVSNMSPEDSSIYLCSSEVGGNQPQHFGDGTRLSIL.

This clonotype was found many times. This chain joins TRBV19 and TRBJ2-7, with 8 bases matching TRBD1. CDR1 is LNHDA, CDR2 SQIVND, per germline (reference sequence). V was clipped by 4 bases and J by 2 bases; unmatched bases: 10. The CDR3 runs to 16 residues. This CDR3 is CASSTLRDRGAYEQYF. The CDR3 DNA is TGTGCCAGTAGTACGCTACGTGACAGGGGTGCCTACGAGCAGTACTTC. The whole variable domain, filled in from reference TRBV19 and TRBJ2-7, reads DGGITQSPKYLFRKEGQNVTLSCEQNLNHDAMYWYRQDPGQGLRLIYYSQIVNDFQKGDIAEGYSVSREKKESFPLTVTSAQKNPTAFYLCASSTLRDRGAYEQYFGPGTRLTVT.